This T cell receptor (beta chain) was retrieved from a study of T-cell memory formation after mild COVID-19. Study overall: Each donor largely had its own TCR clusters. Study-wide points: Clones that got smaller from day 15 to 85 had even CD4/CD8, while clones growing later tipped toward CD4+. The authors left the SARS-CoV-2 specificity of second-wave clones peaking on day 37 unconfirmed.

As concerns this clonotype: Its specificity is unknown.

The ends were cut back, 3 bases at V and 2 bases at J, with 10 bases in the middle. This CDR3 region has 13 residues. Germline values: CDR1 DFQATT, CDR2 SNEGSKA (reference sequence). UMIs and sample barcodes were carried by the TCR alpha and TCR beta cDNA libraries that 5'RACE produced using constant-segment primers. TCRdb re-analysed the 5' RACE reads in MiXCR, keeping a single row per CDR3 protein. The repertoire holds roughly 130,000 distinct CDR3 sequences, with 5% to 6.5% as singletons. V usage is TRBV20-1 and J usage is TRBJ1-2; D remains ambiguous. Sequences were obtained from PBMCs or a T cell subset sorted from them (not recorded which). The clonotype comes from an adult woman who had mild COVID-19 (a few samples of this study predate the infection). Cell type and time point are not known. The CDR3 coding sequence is TGCAGTGCTAGTGGAGTTTTGAACTATGGCTACACCTTC. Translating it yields CSASGVLNYGYTF.